This T cell receptor beta chain was identified during a study of neoadjuvant anti-PD-1 for oral cavity cancer. Whole-study findings and limits: TCR analyses covered only a few patients per response group.

The length of the CDR3 is 13 residues. V lost 4 bases and J 7 bases, leaving 13 bases between the germline ends. Germline CDR1 reads MNHNS; CDR2 reads SASEGT. Concerning this clone: Its cognate antigen is unknown.

The table came from immunoSEQ multiplex PCR; TCRdb's copy has only in-frame clones and leaves some out. Here the sample spans 75,000 or so clones, about 84% being singletons. The TCR was taken from a person aged 35 to 85 with oral cavity squamous cell carcinoma. This chain uses TRBV6-1 with TRBJ2-5; the D gene is possibly TRBD1 (6 bases). The sequences come from PBMCs, collected before nivolumab (anti-PD-1) treatment. This CDR3 is CASSADSSMTQYF. CDR3 nucleotides: TGTGCCAGCAGTGCGGACAGTTCAATGACCCAGTACTTC.